The rows below give T cell receptor beta chains drawn from one sample of a study of blood T cell repertoires in COVID-19. TCRdb keeps only in-frame clones here, not all; method: immunoSEQ multiplex PCR. Here the sample spans roughly 150,000 clones, approximately 90% being singletons. Material for sequencing was PBMCs or T cells enriched from blood (not recorded which). The receptor source for this set is a woman between 35 and 50 years old who had been exposed to COVID-19. CDR3s include the opening cysteine and the closing phenylalanine or tryptophan. A D gene is named only where the DNA matches it firmly. Size values are once, few and many counts, or a class for expanded clones, and some rows have none.

clone size | J gene | D gene | V gene | CDR3 DNA | CDR3 protein
. | TRBJ2-1 | . | TRBV4-2 | TGTGCCAGCAGCCAAGAAGAGGTCCGGACAGCCAGACACAATGAGCAGTTCTTC | CASSQEEVRTARHNEQFF
. | TRBJ1-2 | . | TRBV24-1 | TGTGCCACCATCAGCAGTGAGTCGGAGGGCTACACCTTC | CATISSESEGYTF
. | TRBJ1-2 | TRBD1 | TRBV11-2 | TGTGCCAGCAGCCAAGACAGGGTATCATCAAACTATGGCTACACCTTC | CASSQDRVSSNYGYTF
. | TRBJ1-6 | . | TRBV2 | TGTGCCAGCAGTACGGGACTCCGGAATTCACCCCTCCACTTT | CASSTGLRNSPLHF
. | TRBJ1-5 | TRBD1 | TRBV7-9 | TGTGCCAGCAGCGCTTCCCGGGACAGGGGTCAACAGCCCCAGCATTTT | CASSASRDRGQQPQHF
. | TRBJ1-2 | TRBD1 | TRBV14 | TGTGCCAGCAGCCAGGGACAGCCAGCAGCGTACACCTTC | CASSQGQPAAYTF
. | TRBJ2-1 | . | TRBV5-6 | TGTGCCAGCAGCTTGGACGCTAGCGCCTACTACAATGAGCAGTTCTTC | CASSLDASAYYNEQFF
few | TRBJ2-7 | TRBD2 | TRBV7-2 | TGTGCCAGCAGCCTCACTAGCGGGAGGACCCCCTACGAGCAGTACTTC | CASSLTSGRTPYEQYF
. | TRBJ1-1 | . | TRBV10-3 | TGTGCCATCTACGATGGTAGGGGGGGCTCAGCTTTCTTT | CAIYDGRGGSAFF
. | TRBJ2-3 | TRBD2 | TRBV15 | TGTGCCACCAGCAGGTTGATAGGCGGGGGGCTCACAGATACGCAGTATTTT | CATSRLIGGGLTDTQYF
. | TRBJ2-7 | . | TRBV25-1 | TGTGCCAGCAGTGAAAACCTAGTCGAGCAGTACTTC | CASSENLVEQYF
. | TRBJ1-1 | TRBD1 | TRBV7-9 | TGTGCCAGCAGCCCCCCCGAAAGGGGGCGTGAAGCTTTCTTT | CASSPPERGREAFF
. | TRBJ2-3 | TRBD1 | TRBV7-6 | TGTGCCAGCAGCACCAGCAGGGACAGGGGAACAGATACGCAGTATTTT | CASSTSRDRGTDTQYF
once | TRBJ2-3 | TRBD1 | TRBV5-1 | TGCGCCAGCAGCTTGGGCACAGGGGGTTACACAGATACGCAGTATTTT | CASSLGTGGYTDTQYF
. | TRBJ1-4 | . | TRBV4-3 | TGCGCCAGCAGCCAAGTGGGAGCAACTAATGAAAAACTGTTTTTT | CASSQVGATNEKLFF
once | TRBJ1-2 | TRBD1 | TRBV19 | TGTGCCAGTAGGAGAGAACAGGGGTCAGTACGGAGAATGAACTATGGCTACACCTTC | CASRREQGSVRRMNYGYTF
. | TRBJ2-7 | TRBD2 | TRBV28 | TGTGCCAGCAGTTCCGCGGGGGGTGCAAGATACGAGCAGTACTTC | CASSSAGGARYEQYF
. | TRBJ2-7 | . | TRBV28 | TGTGCCAGCAGTCCCACCGGCAGGACCTACGAGCAGTACTTC | CASSPTGRTYEQYF
. | TRBJ2-1 | TRBD2 | TRBV9 | TGTGCCAGCAGCCCGAGCGGGGCGAGCTCCTACAATGAGCAGTTCTTC | CASSPSGASSYNEQFF
. | TRBJ2-6 | . | TRBV21-1 | TGTGCCAGCAGCAAACGGGGTGTAAGGTCTGGGGCCAACGTCCTGACTTTC | CASSKRGVRSGANVLTF
once | TRBJ1-1 | TRBD1 | TRBV6-2/TRBV6-3 | TGTGCCAGCAGCCTCGACAGGGGGAACACTGAAGCTTTCTTT | CASSLDRGNTEAFF
once | TRBJ1-2 | . | TRBV4-1 | TGCGCCAGCAGCCAACAGGGTTCACCAACACCTAACTATGGCTACACCTTC | CASSQQGSPTPNYGYTF
. | TRBJ2-7 | . | TRBV18 | TGTGCCAGCTCACCACAACAAAACTCCTACGAGCAGTACTTC | CASSPQQNSYEQYF
. | TRBJ2-3 | TRBD1 | TRBV6-4 | TGTGCCAGCACCAGCCGGGACAGGCCTGGGGGGAGGCAGTATTTT | CASTSRDRPGGRQYF